A single sample gave rise to the 23 T cell receptor beta chains below, sequenced in a study of shared clonotypes between healthy human individuals (dated by TCRdb to 2020 to 2021). Libraries were made using the immunoSEQ multiplex PCR assay. This is the immuneACCESS table as TCRdb keeps it, with only in-frame sequences that have V and J called. A part of the clones is gone; compared with another copy, unresolved V genes explain less than half, and the rest is unexplained. The sample records roughly 760,000 clones, over 65% of which are singletons. The ten top clones hold over 1.5% of the sample. The specimen sequenced was memory CD4+ T cells sorted from blood. In light of the paper, this sample's cell subset or site label describes: CD45RA-negative fraction. These receptors were collected from a woman in her thirties in good health.

About this clone itself: With only one base between it and a far larger clone, this is likely a read error. V gene TRBV7-6 combines with J gene TRBJ2-2; D gene ambiguous. The CDR3 runs 15 residues. Trimming cost V 2 bases and J 6 bases, with 13 bases left between them. Germline V gene sequence: CDR1 SGHVS, CDR2 FNYEAQ. CDR3 sequence: CASSLPSTHAGELFF. The CDR3 DNA reads as TGTGCCAGCAGCTTACCATCCACTCACGCCGGGGAGCTGTTTTTT.

The chain links TRBV5-1 to TRBJ2-7; a possible D gene is TRBD1 (6 bases). The CDR3 has 14 residues. Germline CDR1 reads SGHRS; CDR2 reads YFSETQ. Trimming took 4 bases from V and 2 from J, leaving 13 bases between them. CDR3 coding DNA: TGCGCCAGCAGCCTTCGACAGGAGCCCTACGAGCAGTACTTC. Translated: CASSLRQEPYEQYF. Using reference TRBV5-1 and TRBJ2-7 for the parts outside the CDR3, the full variable domain is KAGVTQTPRYLIKTRGQQVTLSCSPISGHRSVSWYQQTPGQGLQFLFEYFSETQRNKGNFPGRFSGRQFSNSRSEMNVSTLELGDSALYLCASSLRQEPYEQYFGPGTRLTVT.

Regarding this clone: A much larger clone lies one base from this, so it may be a read error. CDR3 in DNA: TGTGCCAGCAGCCAAGGTACGAACACTGAAGCTTTCTTT. This gives the protein CASSQGTNTEAFF. V usage is TRBV14 and J usage is TRBJ1-1; D ambiguous. The CDR3 loop spans 13 amino acids. CDR1 is SGHDN and CDR2 is FVKESK in the germline V gene. Between the trimmed V and J ends, which lost 1 base and 1 base, there was a span of 4 bases. Full variable domain (rest looked up from reference TRBV14 and TRBJ1-1): EAGVTQFPSHSVIEKGQTVTLRCDPISGHDNLYWYRRVMGKEIKFLLHFVKESKQDESGMPNNRFLAERTGGTYSTLKVQPAELEDSGVYFCASSQGTNTEAFFGQGTRLTVV.

This sequence joins TRBV11-2 and TRBJ2-2; possible D gene TRBD2, 5 bases. This CDR3 spans 14 amino acids. Germline CDR1 reads SGHAT; CDR2 reads FQNNGV. V was shortened by 5 bases and J by 2 bases, with 9 bases between the two germline ends. The CDR3 DNA reads as TGTGCCAGCAGCCCGGGATCCAACACCGGGGAGCTGTTTTTT. This gives the protein CASSPGSNTGELFF.

The V and J genes are TRBV13 and TRBJ2-1; D unresolved. CDR3 length: 15 amino acids. Germline CDR1 reads PRHDT; CDR2 reads FYEKMQ (reference sequence). The ends were cut back, 0 bases at V and 4 bases at J, with 10 bases in the middle. The DNA of the CDR3 is TGTGCCAGCAGCTTAGGTCAAGGGCTTTACAATGAGCAGTTCTTC. Translation gives CASSLGQGLYNEQFF.

The V gene is TRBV2, the J gene TRBJ2-3, with 13 positions matching TRBD2. CDR1 and CDR2 from the germline V gene are SNHLY and FYNNEI. The CDR3 runs to 15 residues. V lost 7 bases to trimming and J lost 4 bases; unmatched junction nucleotides: 5. The CDR3 bases are TGTGCCAGCATAAGACTAGCGGGAGGCGCAGATACGCAGTATTTT. Amino acids: CASIRLAGGADTQYF.

The chain recombines TRBV6-1 with TRBJ2-1; a weak D match, TRBD2 (5 bases). V lost 2 bases, J lost 9 bases, and 11 bases lay in between. The CDR3 has 13 residues. Germline-derived CDR1 and CDR2 are MNHNS and SASEGT. Here the CDR3 DNA reads TGTGCCAGCAGTGAATATTTTCGGGGTGAGCAGTTCTTC. It specifies CASSEYFRGEQFF.

This clone was found a few times. This chain joins TRBV7-9 and TRBJ2-7; TRBD2 matches 12 bases. Trimming removed 6 bases from V and 7 bases from J; junction bases left unmatched: 4. Germline CDR1 SEHNR, CDR2 FQNEAQ (reference sequence). CDR3 length equals 13 residues. This CDR3 is CASRTSGSLEQYF. In DNA, the CDR3 is TGTGCCAGCAGGACTAGCGGGAGTCTAGAGCAGTACTTC. Full variable domain (outside the CDR3, taken from reference TRBV7-9 and TRBJ2-7): DTGVSQNPRHKITKRGQNVTFRCDPISEHNRLYWYRQTLGQGPEFLTYFQNEAQLEKSRLLSDRFSAERPKGSFSTLEIQRTEQGDSAMYLCASRTSGSLEQYFGPGTRLTVT.

The J gene is TRBJ2-7, the V gene TRBV27; 9 nucleotides line up with TRBD1. Germline lookup yields CDR1 MNHEY and CDR2 SMNVEV (reference sequence). Losses at the gene ends were 5 bases for V and 4 bases for J; bases not matched to a gene: 6. This CDR3 is 14 amino acids long. CDR3 DNA: TGTGCCAGCAGTGGCACAGGGGGCAGGTACGAGCAGTACTTC. Translation: CASSGTGGRYEQYF.

In regard to this clone: Other DNA variants within this sample encode the same CDR3. V usage is TRBV18 and J usage is TRBJ2-3, with a tentative D call TRBD2 (5 bases). Trimming took off 1 base at V and 0 bases at J, with 5 bases between the two ends. Germline CDR1 reads KGHSH; CDR2 reads LQKENI. The CDR3 is made up of 14 amino acids. The CDR3 DNA reads TGTGCCAGCTCACCACAGCGGAGCACAGATACGCAGTATTTT. Translating gives CASSPQRSTDTQYF.

The chain is built from TRBV5-1 and TRBJ2-1, with 16 bases identical to TRBD2. The germline V gene encodes CDR1 SGHRS and CDR2 YFSETQ. J lost 0 bases, V lost 3 bases, and 6 bases had no gene match. The CDR3 runs 19 residues. The CDR3 DNA reads as TGCGCCAGCAGCTGGGGACTAGCGGGAGGGTTCCCCTCCTACAATGAGCAGTTCTTC. This codes for CASSWGLAGGFPSYNEQFF.

There are a few counts of this clone. Other DNA sequences in the sample encode the same CDR3. The chain recombines TRBV18 with TRBJ1-2; possible D gene TRBD1, 6 bases. The V gene lost 3 bases and the J gene lost 4 bases, with 9 bases spanning the gap. The CDR3 is 13 amino acids. The V gene's germline CDR1 is KGHSH and CDR2 LQKENI. CDR3 region: CASSPTGPYGYTF. Written as DNA, the CDR3 is TGTGCCAGCTCACCGACAGGACCCTATGGCTACACCTTC.

The V gene is TRBV18, the J gene TRBJ2-5, with a tentative D call TRBD2 (6 bases). Deletions cut 1 base from V and 0 bases from J, with 12 bases between. Per the germline V gene, CDR1 is KGHSH and CDR2 is LQKENI. This CDR3 has 16 amino acids. This chain's CDR3 is CASSPHRDSNQETQYF. The DNA for the CDR3 is TGTGCCAGCTCACCACACCGGGACTCCAACCAAGAGACCCAGTACTTC.

V is TRBV7-9 and J is TRBJ1-1; D gene uncertain. Trimming shortened V by 8 bases and J by 11 bases, and 18 bases separated the two germline ends. Per the germline V gene, CDR1 is SEHNR and CDR2 is FQNEAQ (reference sequence). This CDR3 has 12 residues. The CDR3, as DNA: TGTGCCAGCGTTCAGGCGGGGTTTGAGGCTTTCTTT. Translated: CASVQAGFEAFF.

This chain links TRBV5-1 with TRBJ2-7, with a tentative D call TRBD1 (6 bases). The ends were cut back, 2 bases at V and 3 bases at J, with 9 bases in the middle. Germline CDR1 is SGHRS and CDR2 is YFSETQ. The CDR3 is 13 residues long. CDR3 in amino acids: CASSFIQGYEQYF. The CDR3 DNA reads as TGCGCCAGCAGCTTCATACAGGGCTACGAGCAGTACTTC.

The chain links TRBV29-1 to TRBJ2-5; TRBD1 agrees at 9 bases. The last part of the DNA fits TRBJ2-7 better; the J call may be wrong. The germline gives CDR1 SQVTM, CDR2 ANQGSEA. The CDR3 covers 15 residues. The CDR3 nucleotides read TGCAGCGTTGGACCCGGGACAGGGATCTCCTACGAGCAGTACTTC. It is translated as CSVGPGTGISYEQYF.

The rearrangement uses TRBV14 and TRBJ2-7; D not certain. Germline loops: CDR1 SGHDN, CDR2 FVKESK. With 3 bases removed from V and 1 base from J, the gap between germline ends came to 7 bases. The CDR3 spans 13 residues. The CDR3 loop reads CASSQGRSYEQYF. For the CDR3, the DNA is TGTGCCAGCAGCCAGGGAAGGTCCTACGAGCAGTACTTC.

V and J are TRBV27 and TRBJ1-2; D call uncertain. The length of the CDR3 is 15 residues. CDR1 is MNHEY, CDR2 SMNVEV, per germline (reference sequence). The V and J ends lost 6 bases and 6 bases respectively, with 20 bases between them. The CDR3 nucleotides read TGTGCCAGCAGGGACCGCCCAATAGGAGGAGATGGCTACACCTTC. Its translation: CASRDRPIGGDGYTF.

This clone showed up just a few times. The junction and the germline gene differ at one end; a read error may be behind it. This chain uses TRBV2 with TRBJ1-3; D might be TRBD1 (5 bases). The CDR3 extends over 16 amino acids. Looked up from germline, CDR1 is SNHLY and CDR2 is FYNNEI. This CDR3 is CASREDQGISGNTIYF. CDR3 DNA sequence: TGTGCCAGCAGAGAAGATCAGGGAATCTCTGGAAACACCATATATTTT.

The CDR3 spells CASKGSETQETQYF. The CDR3 nucleotides read TGTGCCAGCAAGGGTAGCGAGACACAAGAGACCCAGTACTTC. This chain connects TRBV2 to TRBJ2-5, with D perhaps TRBD2 (5 bases). The CDR3 has 14 residues. Germline CDR1 and CDR2: SNHLY and FYNNEI. Between the trimmed V and J ends, which lost 7 bases and 2 bases, there was a span of 14 bases. Together with reference TRBV2 and TRBJ2-5, the CDR3 gives the full variable domain: EPEVTQTPSHQVTQMGQEVILRCVPISNHLYFYWYRQILGQKVEFLVSFYNNEISEKSEIFDDQFSVERPDGSNFTLKIRSTKLEDSAMYFCASKGSETQETQYFGPGTRLLVL.

Concerning this clone: At the DNA level, this CDR3 is encoded by other sequences in the same sample as well. CDR3 nucleotide sequence: TGCGCCAGCAGCCCGGGAGGGACTAGAAACACTGAAGCTTTCTTT. As protein: CASSPGGTRNTEAFF. The chain joins TRBV5-1 to TRBJ1-1; tentatively, D is TRBD1 (5 bases). V was shortened by 4 bases and J by 2 bases, with 15 bases between the two germline ends. The CDR3 sequence is 15 residues long. Germline CDR1 is SGHRS and CDR2 is YFSETQ.

The chain couples TRBV20-1 to TRBJ1-1; D uncertain. Per the germline V gene, CDR1 is DFQATT and CDR2 is SNEGSKA (reference sequence). V was shortened by 1 base and J by 12 bases, with 12 bases between the two germline ends. This CDR3 has 11 amino acids. The DNA of the CDR3 is TGCAGTGCTAGAGTTGGGGAGAGGCCTTTCTTT. As protein: CSARVGERPFF.

The V gene is TRBV11-3, the J gene TRBJ2-1; unclear D gene. This CDR3 has 13 amino acids. Germline V gives CDR1 SGHNT, CDR2 YENEEA. V was trimmed by 1 base and J by 9 bases, leaving 10 bases between them. The CDR3 nucleotides are TGTGCCAGCAGCTTAGTATTCGGTGCTGAGCAGTTCTTC. Residues: CASSLVFGAEQFF.